The following is a TCR beta chain sequence with its context. Its antigen is not known. The sample belongs to a study of shared clonotypes between healthy human individuals. Overall study results and limits: Exclusively blood specimens were collected; tissue repertoires likely differ.

Trimming took 5 bases from V and 0 from J; bases not matched to a gene: 7. The CDR3 extends over 16 amino acids. Germline V lookup: CDR1 MNHEY, CDR2 SMNVEV (reference sequence). Genomic DNA from each subset was divided evenly over several immunoSEQ plates. The protocol was immunoSEQ multiplex PCR, while the TCRdb copy is restricted to in-frame clones and leaves out a portion. The sample holds fewer than 650,000 clones, around 76% seen once. Genomic DNA for unsorted samples was obtained from about 90 million PBMCs. J is TRBJ1-5 and V is TRBV27; TRBD1 matches at 7 bases. Sequenced input: PBMCs. This receptor was identified in a woman aged 40 to 55 in good health. Some clones in this sample may be carry-over from other donors' samples. The DNA for the CDR3 is TGTGCCAGCAGTATCAGCAGGGGGGGTAGCAATCAGCCCCAGCATTTT. It specifies CASSISRGGSNQPQHF.